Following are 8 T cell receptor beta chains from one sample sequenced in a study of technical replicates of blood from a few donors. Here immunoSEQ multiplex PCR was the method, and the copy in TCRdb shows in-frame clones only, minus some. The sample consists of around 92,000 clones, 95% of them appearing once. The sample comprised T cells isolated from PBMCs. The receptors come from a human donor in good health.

The CDR3 loop is CASSLLADLTDTQYF. In nucleotides, the CDR3 is TGTGCCAGCAGTTTACTAGCGGATCTCACAGATACGCAGTATTTT. This rearrangement joins TRBV27 to TRBJ2-3, with TRBD2 matching 7 bases. This CDR3 region has 15 residues. Germline V gene sequence: CDR1 MNHEY, CDR2 SMNVEV (reference sequence). The V and J ends lost 2 bases and 2 bases, in that order; junction bases with no gene match: 4.

CDR3 sequence: CASCISDKQYF. The CDR3 coding sequence is TGTGCCAGCTGTATCTCGGACAAGCAGTACTTC. This rearrangement joins TRBV6-5 to TRBJ2-7; D is perhaps TRBD1 (5 bases). This CDR3 has 11 amino acids. From germline, CDR1 is MNHEY and CDR2 SVGAGI. V lost 8 bases and J lost 8, with 13 bases in between.

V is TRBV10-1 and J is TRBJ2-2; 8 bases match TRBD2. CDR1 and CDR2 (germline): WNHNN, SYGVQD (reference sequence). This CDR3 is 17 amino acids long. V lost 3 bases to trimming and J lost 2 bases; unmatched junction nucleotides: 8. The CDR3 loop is CASSEEAAGDNTGELFF. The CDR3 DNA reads TGCGCCAGCAGTGAAGAGGCAGCGGGAGATAACACCGGGGAGCTGTTTTTT.

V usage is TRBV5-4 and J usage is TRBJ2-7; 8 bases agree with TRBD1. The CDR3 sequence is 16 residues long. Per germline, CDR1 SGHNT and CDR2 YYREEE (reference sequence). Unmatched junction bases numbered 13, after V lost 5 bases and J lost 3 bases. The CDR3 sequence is CASRHNAGTGNYEQYF. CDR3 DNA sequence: TGTGCCAGCAGACACAATGCGGGGACAGGCAACTACGAGCAGTACTTC.

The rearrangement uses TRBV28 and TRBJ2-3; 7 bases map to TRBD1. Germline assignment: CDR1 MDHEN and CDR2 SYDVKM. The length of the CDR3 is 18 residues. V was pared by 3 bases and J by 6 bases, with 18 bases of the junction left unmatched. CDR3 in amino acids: CASSFNPDRPEKGDTQYF. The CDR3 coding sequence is TGTGCCAGCAGTTTTAATCCGGACAGGCCTGAAAAGGGGGATACGCAGTATTTT.

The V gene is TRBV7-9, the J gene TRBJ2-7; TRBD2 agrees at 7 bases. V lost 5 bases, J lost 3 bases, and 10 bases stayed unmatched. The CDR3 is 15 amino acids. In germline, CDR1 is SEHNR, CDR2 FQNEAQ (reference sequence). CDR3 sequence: CASSPSGADFYEQYF. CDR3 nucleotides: TGTGCCAGCAGCCCCAGCGGGGCAGACTTCTACGAGCAGTACTTC. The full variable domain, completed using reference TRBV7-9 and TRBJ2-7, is DTGVSQNPRHKITKRGQNVTFRCDPISEHNRLYWYRQTLGQGPEFLTYFQNEAQLEKSRLLSDRFSAERPKGSFSTLEIQRTEQGDSAMYLCASSPSGADFYEQYFGPGTRLTVT.

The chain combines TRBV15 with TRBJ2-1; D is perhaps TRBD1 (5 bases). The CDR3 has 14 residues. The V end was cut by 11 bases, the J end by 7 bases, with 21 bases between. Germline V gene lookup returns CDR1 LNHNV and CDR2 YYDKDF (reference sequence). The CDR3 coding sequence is TGTGCCGTCAGGGAAGGCGGTATGACGAATGAGCAGTTCTTC. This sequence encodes CAVREGGMTNEQFF.

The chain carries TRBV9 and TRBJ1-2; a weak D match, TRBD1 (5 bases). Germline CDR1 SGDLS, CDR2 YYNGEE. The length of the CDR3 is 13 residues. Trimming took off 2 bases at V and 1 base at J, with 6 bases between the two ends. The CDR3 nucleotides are TGTGCCAGCAGCGTCAGGGTTAACTATGGCTACACCTTC. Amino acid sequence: CASSVRVNYGYTF.